The next 10 T cell receptor beta chains were all read from a single sample in a study of tumor-infiltrating lymphocytes in primary liver carcinoma. Unsorted whole blood supplied the blood RNA, and germline DNA was isolated too. TCR beta cDNA was reverse-transcribed from 400 to 500 ng of total RNA. The reaction used a constant-region primer and ProtoScript II reverse transcriptase. Three nested multiplex PCR rounds, a slightly modified ARM-PCR, produced the libraries for TCR beta. The two initial PCR rounds, approximately 10 cycles each, used TRBV1-TRBV30 forward and C-beta reverse primers. TCRdb independently ran MiXCR on the multiplex PCR reads; one entry per CDR3 protein. The data show about 200,000 distinct CDR3 sequences, about 61% seen once. Sequenced: peripheral blood. Receptor source: a woman aged 60-70 years with primary liver carcinoma and hepatitis B virus infection.

About this clonotype itself: Sequence at one end of the junction differs from germline and may be a read error. V and J are TRBV11-3 and TRBJ2-3; D is undetermined. Looked up from germline, CDR1 is SGHNT and CDR2 is YENEEA. This CDR3 is built from 15 residues. CDR3 region: CAGSFTGEKADTQYF. As DNA, the CDR3 is TGTGCCGGCAGCTTCACTGGGGAAAAAGCAGATACGCAGTATTTT.

V usage is TRBV6-1 and J usage is TRBJ1-6; TRBD1 agrees at 7 bases. Germline V gene lookup returns CDR1 MNHNS and CDR2 SASEGT. J gave up 7 bases and V 6 bases, and 3 bases lay outside the gene matches. There are 13 residues in the CDR3. This CDR3 reads CASRETGNSPLHF. The CDR3 DNA is TGTGCCAGCAGGGAGACAGGGAATTCACCCCTCCACTTT.

This chain links TRBV28 with TRBJ1-5; no clear D. Germline CDR1 MDHEN, CDR2 SYDVKM. V was cut by 7 bases and J by 0 bases, with 13 bases left in between. The CDR3 runs 15 residues. The CDR3 DNA is TGTGCCAGCATCTTCAGTGGCTATAGCAATCAGCCCCAGCATTTT. This codes for CASIFSGYSNQPQHF.

Concerning this clonotype: A read error is possible here, since a much larger clone lies one base away. The chain recombines TRBV6-1 with TRBJ1-1; 9 nucleotides line up with TRBD1. CDR1 is MNHNS and CDR2 is SASEGT in the germline V gene. This CDR3 has 14 residues. The CDR3 here is CATLTGGLVTEASF. As DNA, the CDR3 is TGTGCCACCCTTACAGGGGGCTTGGTCACTGAAGCTTCCTTT.

The chain employs TRBV11-2 and TRBJ2-5, with 11 nucleotides matching TRBD2. The CDR3 is made up of 14 amino acids. Trimming cost V 5 bases and J 10 bases; bases outside gene matches: 9. Germline CDR1 and CDR2: SGHAT and FQNNGV. CDR3 protein: CASSPLAGVGIQYF. CDR3 in DNA: TGTGCCAGCAGCCCACTAGCGGGAGTAGGGATCCAGTACTTC.

To note about this clonotype: A much larger clone sits a single nucleotide away, making a read error possible. The rearrangement links TRBV29-1 to TRBJ1-1, with 9 bases identical to TRBD1. The CDR3 loop spans 13 amino acids. Germline V gene lookup returns CDR1 SQVTM and CDR2 ANQGSEA. Trimming cost V 7 bases and J 3 bases; bases outside gene matches: 6. In DNA, the CDR3 is TGCAGCGGTCTACAGGGGGCATACACTGAAGCTTTCTTT. As protein: CSGLQGAYTEAFF.

The gene calls are TRBV5-1 and TRBJ2-5; D might be TRBD2 (6 bases). With 2 bases removed from V and 2 bases from J, the gap between germline ends came to 13 bases. This CDR3 has 15 residues. Germline V gene lookup returns CDR1 SGHRS and CDR2 YFSETQ. As DNA, the CDR3 is TGCGCCAGCAGCTTTACGGGGGTGGGACAAGAGACCCAGTACTTC. Translating gives CASSFTGVGQETQYF.

For this clonotype: Mismatch with germline at one junction end may stem from a read error. J is TRBJ1-1 and V is TRBV28; D remains ambiguous. The CDR3 is 13 amino acids. CDR1 is MDHEN and CDR2 is SYDVKM in the germline V gene. As DNA, the CDR3 is TGTGTCAGCAGCCTAATATGGGGCACTGAAGCTTTCTTT. Translation gives CVSSLIWGTEAFF.

This clonotype was counted once. Germline and junction disagree at one end, which may indicate a read error. J is TRBJ2-7 and V is TRBV11-1; D is unclear. Germline V lookup: CDR1 SGHAT, CDR2 FQDESV (reference sequence). There are 13 residues in the CDR3. The CDR3 reads CASGLLVTHEQYF. The CDR3 DNA reads as TGTGCCAGCGGCTTATTAGTCACTCACGAGCAGTACTTC.

The CDR3 nucleotides read TGCAGTATTGAGCAAGGCGGACCGGATGAAAAACTGTTTTTT. Translating gives CSIEQGGPDEKLFF. This chain connects TRBV29-1 to TRBJ1-4; D is unclear. The CDR3 extends over 14 amino acids. The germline CDR1 and CDR2 sequences are SQVTM and ANQGSEA.